Listed below are T cell receptor beta chains from one sample, sequenced in a study of shared clonotypes between healthy human individuals. The protocol was immunoSEQ multiplex PCR, while the TCRdb copy is restricted to in-frame clones and leaves out a portion. The repertoire has more than 2,000,000 clones, around nine tenths of them found once; the top ten carry more than 0.12%. Sequencing used naive CD4+ T cells sorted from blood. The receptors shown here come from a man aged 18 to 35 in good health. CDR3s include the opening cysteine and the closing phenylalanine or tryptophan. The D gene is left open where the match is weak. Clone sizes are given selectively: once, few, many, or a class where the clone is expanded.

d_call | clone_size | cdr3_length | j_call | v_call | cdr3_aa | cdr3_nt
NA | NA | 12 | TRBJ2-3 | TRBV5-4 | CASSLGLNTQYF | TGTGCCAGCAGCTTGGGTCTGAATACGCAGTATTTT
TRBD1 | NA | 14 | TRBJ2-3 | TRBV11-2 | CASSRDSLTDTQYF | TGTGCCAGCAGCCGGGACAGTTTAACAGATACGCAGTATTTT
NA | NA | 13 | TRBJ1-1 | TRBV4-3 | CASSRGGNTEAFF | TGCGCCAGCAGCCGGGGCGGAAACACTGAAGCTTTCTTT
TRBD1 | NA | 15 | TRBJ2-7 | TRBV5-4 | CASSSIKTGLGEQYF | TGTGCCAGCAGCTCTATAAAGACAGGGCTTGGCGAGCAGTACTTC
TRBD1 | NA | 15 | TRBJ2-3 | TRBV7-9 | CASRKGQGTGDTQYF | TGTGCCAGCAGAAAGGGACAGGGCACAGGAGATACGCAGTATTTT
TRBD1 | once | 14 | TRBJ2-2 | TRBV2 | CASRGQGGSGELFF | TGTGCCAGCAGGGGACAGGGGGGATCCGGGGAGCTGTTTTTT
NA | NA | 12 | TRBJ1-1 | TRBV7-2 | CASSFSSAEAFF | TGTGCCAGCAGCTTCTCGAGCGCTGAAGCTTTCTTT
TRBD1 | NA | 14 | TRBJ1-3 | TRBV5-1 | CASSLDRGGNTIYF | TGCGCCAGCAGCTTGGACAGGGGTGGAAACACCATATATTTT
TRBD1 | once | 13 | TRBJ1-4 | TRBV2 | CASSPDRGGKLFF | TGTGCCAGCAGTCCCGACAGGGGAGGAAAACTGTTTTTT
NA | NA | 18 | TRBJ2-6 | TRBV11-2 | CASSLSGRRSSGANVLTF | TGTGCCAGCAGCTTATCGGGTAGACGGAGCTCTGGGGCCAACGTCCTGACTTTC
NA | NA | 16 | TRBJ1-1 | TRBV10-3 | CAISEFPGHKGTEAFF | TGTGCCATCAGTGAGTTTCCGGGACATAAGGGCACTGAAGCTTTCTTT
NA | NA | 15 | TRBJ2-1 | TRBV25-1 | CASSHPSGNYNEQFF | TGTGCCAGCAGCCACCCTTCCGGAAACTACAATGAGCAGTTCTTC
NA | NA | 15 | TRBJ2-3 | TRBV23-1 | CASSSGGAGSDTQYF | TGCGCCAGCAGTTCCGGGGGCGCTGGATCGGATACGCAGTATTTT
NA | once | 13 | TRBJ1-5 | TRBV19 | CASSIVANQPQHF | TGTGCCAGTAGTATCGTGGCTAATCAGCCCCAGCATTTT
NA | once | 14 | TRBJ2-7 | TRBV7-2 | CASSFHGTPYEQYF | TGTGCCAGCAGCTTTCACGGGACCCCCTACGAGCAGTACTTC
NA | NA | 15 | TRBJ2-7 | TRBV18 | CASSPPNRLYYEQYF | TGTGCCAGCTCACCACCAAACAGGTTGTACTACGAGCAGTACTTC
NA | NA | 13 | TRBJ2-3 | TRBV7-9 | CASSLYSADTQYF | TGTGCCAGCAGCTTATATTCAGCAGATACGCAGTATTTT
NA | NA | 15 | TRBJ1-4 | TRBV4-1 | CASSQTRTVGEKLFF | TGCGCCAGCAGCCAGACCCGGACAGTAGGTGAAAAACTGTTTTTT
TRBD1 | NA | 15 | TRBJ1-5 | TRBV6-1 | CASQPGTGNNQPQHF | TGTGCCAGCCAGCCTGGGACAGGGAACAATCAGCCCCAGCATTTT
TRBD2 | once | 15 | TRBJ2-3 | TRBV5-1 | CASSSAGGATDTQYF | TGCGCCAGCAGCTCTGCGGGGGGGGCAACAGATACGCAGTATTTT
NA | NA | 14 | TRBJ1-5 | TRBV5-5 | CASSLRDSNQPQHF | TGTGCCAGCAGCTTGAGAGATAGCAATCAGCCCCAGCATTTT
NA | NA | 15 | TRBJ2-2 | TRBV5-1 | CASSSVTANTGELFF | TGCGCCAGCAGCTCAGTAACTGCGAATACCGGGGAGCTGTTTTTT
TRBD2 | NA | 17 | TRBJ2-1 | TRBV9 | CASSPSRWLAGVNEQFF | TGTGCCAGCAGCCCGAGTAGGTGGCTAGCGGGAGTTAATGAGCAGTTCTTC
NA | NA | 15 | TRBJ1-1 | TRBV9 | CASSVLSGSLTEAFF | TGTGCCAGCAGCGTATTGTCGGGGTCCCTAACTGAAGCTTTCTTT
NA | NA | 14 | TRBJ2-2 | TRBV7-2 | CASSFSGLTGELFF | TGTGCCAGCAGCTTTTCAGGGTTAACCGGGGAGCTGTTTTTT
NA | NA | 15 | TRBJ2-1 | TRBV7-8 | CASSFRGGLEDEQFF | TGTGCCAGCAGCTTTCGTGGGGGGCTGGAGGATGAGCAGTTCTTC
NA | NA | 16 | TRBJ1-6 | TRBV25-1 | CASSEYVGGARSPLHF | TGTGCCAGCAGTGAATATGTCGGGGGAGCTCGTTCACCCCTCCACTTT
NA | few | 12 | TRBJ1-1 | TRBV30 | CAWSAGNTEAFF | TGTGCCTGGAGTGCAGGGAACACTGAAGCTTTCTTT
TRBD1 | NA | 14 | TRBJ1-5 | TRBV30 | CAWSVGQGRQPQHF | TGTGCCTGGAGTGTGGGACAGGGTCGGCAGCCCCAGCATTTT
NA | NA | 13 | TRBJ2-7 | TRBV5-1 | CASSIDGSYEQYF | TGCGCCAGCAGCATAGACGGATCCTACGAGCAGTACTTC
TRBD2 | NA | 15 | TRBJ2-7 | TRBV9 | CASSVGLAGDHEQYF | TGTGCCAGCAGCGTGGGACTAGCGGGAGACCACGAGCAGTACTTC
NA | NA | 13 | TRBJ2-7 | TRBV6-6 | CASTGGLRDEQYF | TGTGCCAGCACCGGGGGGCTCAGGGACGAGCAGTACTTC
NA | NA | 16 | TRBJ1-6 | TRBV30 | CAWSVRGSSYNSPLHF | TGTGCCTGGAGTGTACGTGGGAGCTCCTATAATTCACCCCTCCACTTT
TRBD1 | NA | 11 | TRBJ1-2 | TRBV28 | CASSDRVGYTF | TGTGCCAGCAGTGACAGGGTTGGCTACACCTTC
NA | NA | 15 | TRBJ1-1 | TRBV6-6 | CASSYSGGKNTEAFF | TGTGCCAGCAGTTACTCGGGGGGGAAGAACACTGAAGCTTTCTTT
TRBD1 | NA | 13 | TRBJ1-4 | TRBV28 | CASRTGAREKLFF | TGTGCCAGCAGAACAGGGGCCAGGGAAAAACTGTTTTTT
NA | NA | 15 | TRBJ1-3 | TRBV2 | CASSEAAVSGNTIYF | TGTGCCAGCAGTGAAGCTGCGGTTTCTGGAAACACCATATATTTT
TRBD2 | NA | 15 | TRBJ2-1 | TRBV10-3 | CAISGTSEPYNEQFF | TGTGCCATCAGCGGGACTAGCGAACCCTACAATGAGCAGTTCTTC
TRBD2 | NA | 15 | TRBJ2-3 | TRBV5-6 | CASSIGLAGADTQYF | TGTGCCAGCAGTATTGGACTAGCGGGGGCAGATACGCAGTATTTT
TRBD1 | NA | 17 | TRBJ2-7 | TRBV10-2 | CASSDLPGQINSYEQYF | TGCGCCAGCAGTGACCTACCGGGACAGATAAATTCCTACGAGCAGTACTTC
TRBD1 | NA | 16 | TRBJ2-3 | TRBV11-3 | CASSQGDRGSTDTQYF | TGTGCCAGCAGCCAGGGTGACAGGGGAAGCACAGATACGCAGTATTTT
NA | NA | 15 | TRBJ2-1 | TRBV5-1 | CASSLRPLSSNEQFF | TGCGCCAGCAGCTTGCGTCCATTATCGAGCAATGAGCAGTTCTTC
TRBD1 | NA | 14 | TRBJ2-5 | TRBV2 | CASSVDRGQETQYF | TGTGCCAGCAGTGTTGACAGGGGGCAGGAGACCCAGTACTTC
TRBD2 | NA | 17 | TRBJ2-3 | TRBV5-4 | CASSPSPSGSPRDTQYF | TGTGCCAGCAGCCCCTCCCCTAGCGGGAGTCCCAGAGATACGCAGTATTTT
NA | NA | 16 | TRBJ2-5 | TRBV15 | CATSRDWGPGAGTQYF | TGTGCCACCAGCAGAGATTGGGGCCCCGGCGCGGGGACCCAGTACTTC